Here is one T cell receptor beta chain with its context. Its antigen is not identified. The data were taken from a study of shared clonotypes between healthy human individuals. Turning to the study itself: Three men and a couple of women, aged 18 to 49, were donors.

TCRdb's copy holds only in-frame clones and misses some; the assay was immunoSEQ multiplex PCR. The top ten clones hold 11% of a sample with under 300,000 clones, approximately 65% of them seen once. The donors were adults (healthy and HIV-negative) with no recent acute infections or vaccinations. Division of CD4+ cells produced a CD45RA+ naive subset and a CD45RA-negative memory subset. The study's findings and limits: When compared with the clonotypes that were shared by all four sorted-subset donors, the non-shared clonotypes turned out to have lower generation probabilities.

Germline CDR1 reads SGHAT; CDR2 reads FQNNGV. The CDR3 contains 12 residues. V was shortened by 5 bases and J by 3 bases, with 8 bases between the two germline ends. The sequencing input was memory CD4+ T cells sorted from blood. Subset here: CD45RA-negative fraction. This TCR came from a man aged 25 to 40 in good health. The chain joins TRBV11-2 to TRBJ2-7; D call uncertain. The CDR3 region is CASSLLYYEQYF. The CDR3 DNA follows: TGTGCCAGCAGCCTACTCTACTACGAGCAGTACTTC.